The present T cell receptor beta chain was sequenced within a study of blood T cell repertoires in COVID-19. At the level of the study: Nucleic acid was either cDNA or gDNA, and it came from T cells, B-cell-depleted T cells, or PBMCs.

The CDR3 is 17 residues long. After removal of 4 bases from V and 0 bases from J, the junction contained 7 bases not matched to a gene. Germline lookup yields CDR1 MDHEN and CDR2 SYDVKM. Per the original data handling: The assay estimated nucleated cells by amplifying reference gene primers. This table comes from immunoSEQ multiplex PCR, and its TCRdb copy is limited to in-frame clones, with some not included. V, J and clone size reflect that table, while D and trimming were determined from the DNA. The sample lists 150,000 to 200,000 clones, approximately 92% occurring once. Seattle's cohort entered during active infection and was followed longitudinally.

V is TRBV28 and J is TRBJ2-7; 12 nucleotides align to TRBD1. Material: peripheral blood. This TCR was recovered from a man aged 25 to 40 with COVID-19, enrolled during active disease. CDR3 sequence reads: CASSWDRGQGSSYEQYF. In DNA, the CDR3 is TGTGCCAGCAGTTGGGACAGGGGGCAGGGTAGCTCCTACGAGCAGTACTTC.